The present T cell receptor (beta chain) was sequenced within a study of T-cell reconstitution after alpha-beta-depleted transplantation in children. As it was prepared, the TCRbeta library received unique molecular identifiers. TCRdb used MiXCR to reprocess the PCR reads, holding one entry per CDR3 protein. The sample shows approximately 350,000 distinct CDR3 sequences, about 9.3% of them seen only once. The CDR3 contains 16 residues. CDR1 and CDR2 from the germline V gene are SGHRS and YFSETQ. V lost 1 base to trimming and J lost 1 base; unmatched junction nucleotides: 5. This clonotype came up many times.

Sequencing used PBMCs from the stem cell graft donor, obtained from the stem cell graft. The rearrangement uses TRBV5-1 and TRBJ2-7, with 10 bases identical to TRBD2. This clonotype was obtained from a human donor who donated a stem cell graft to a child with acute lymphoblastic leukemia. The CDR3 spells CASSLPSGSSSYEQYF. The CDR3 DNA reads as TGCGCCAGCAGCTTGCCTAGCGGGAGTTCTTCCTACGAGCAGTACTTC. The full variable domain, completed using reference TRBV5-1 and TRBJ2-7, is KAGVTQTPRYLIKTRGQQVTLSCSPISGHRSVSWYQQTPGQGLQFLFEYFSETQRNKGNFPGRFSGRQFSNSRSEMNVSTLELGDSALYLCASSLPSGSSSYEQYFGPGTRLTVT.